These 14 T cell receptor beta chains were sequenced from one sample in a study of blood T cell repertoires in COVID-19 (TCRdb year 2020). The library relied on the immunoSEQ multiplex PCR assay. The source is immuneACCESS, and TCRdb retained only in-frame sequences with V and J called. Part of the clones is not carried over; for the studies checked, unresolved V genes explain less than half of this, and the remainder is unexplained. The sample has about 210,000 clones on record, around 86% of them singletons. Together, the top ten hold around 4% of the sample. Source material: PBMCs or T cells enriched from blood (not recorded which). Receptors originate from a woman in her forties with acute COVID-19.

J is TRBJ2-5 and V is TRBV6-5; 7 bases are shared with TRBD2. J lost 2 bases, V lost 6 bases, and 3 bases had no gene match. The CDR3 has 13 residues. CDR1 and CDR2 (germline): MNHEY, SVGAGI. CDR3 bases: TGTGCCAGCAGCTGGGGAGGGCAAGAGACCCAGTACTTC. This codes for CASSWGGQETQYF.

In DNA form, the CDR3 reads TGTGCCAGCAGCTTAGGTCTAGCGGGAGACGGCACAGATACGCAGTATTTT. Its protein product is CASSLGLAGDGTDTQYF. J is TRBJ2-3 and V is TRBV7-9; TRBD2 agrees at 10 bases. Trimming removed 1 base from V and 1 base from J; junction bases left unmatched: 5. There are 17 residues in the CDR3. Germline values: CDR1 SEHNR, CDR2 FQNEAQ (reference sequence).

The V call is TRBV5-4, the J call TRBJ2-1, with TRBD2 matching 11 bases. Trimming cost V 2 bases and J 2 bases; bases outside gene matches: 3. The CDR3 length is 16 residues. Germline values: CDR1 SGHNT, CDR2 YYREEE (reference sequence). Written as DNA, the CDR3 is TGTGCCAGCAGCTTACCGGGACTAGCGGCCTACAATGAGCAGTTCTTC. It encodes CASSLPGLAAYNEQFF. The full variable domain, its missing parts supplied by reference TRBV5-4 and TRBJ2-1, is ETGVTQSPTHLIKTRGQQVTLRCSSQSGHNTVSWYQQALGQGPQFIFQYYREEENGRGNFPPRFSGLQFPNYSSELNVNALELDDSALYLCASSLPGLAAYNEQFFGPGTRLTVL.

V usage is TRBV7-9 and J usage is TRBJ2-5; tentatively, D is TRBD1 (7 bases). Looked up from germline, CDR1 is SEHNR and CDR2 is FQNEAQ (reference sequence). The CDR3 loop spans 16 amino acids. Trimming cost V 5 bases and J 4 bases, with 20 bases left between them. CDR3 sequence: CASSPQGGEGGETQYF. In DNA form, the CDR3 reads TGTGCCAGCAGCCCCCAGGGGGGAGAGGGGGGAGAGACCCAGTACTTC.

This clone was seen only a few times. The DNA for the CDR3 is TGCGCCAGCAGCCTATCGTTAGCGGAGCAGTTCTTC. Its protein product is CASSLSLAEQFF. The chain has TRBV5-1 and TRBJ2-1; the D gene is possibly TRBD2 (5 bases). The germline CDR1 and CDR2 sequences are SGHRS and YFSETQ. V gave up 4 bases and J gave up 10 bases, with 12 bases separating them. The CDR3 is 12 amino acids.

This chain connects TRBV27 to TRBJ2-7; D ambiguous. Germline V gene data show CDR1 as MNHEY and CDR2 as SMNVEV (reference sequence). With 2 bases removed from V and 2 bases from J, the gap between germline ends came to 7 bases. This CDR3 comprises 13 residues. The CDR3 here is CASSLVQTYEQYF. The CDR3, as DNA: TGTGCCAGCAGTTTAGTACAGACCTACGAGCAGTACTTC.

The chain combines TRBV5-1 with TRBJ2-2; 11 positions match TRBD1. The CDR3 runs to 14 residues. The germline gives CDR1 SGHRS, CDR2 YFSETQ. The V and J ends lost 6 bases and 7 bases, in that order; junction bases with no gene match: 5. This CDR3 is CASTGQGAFGELFF. The CDR3 coding sequence is TGCGCCAGCACTGGACAGGGGGCCTTCGGGGAGCTGTTTTTT.

This sequence joins TRBV2 and TRBJ2-5; possibly TRBD2 for D (6 bases). The CDR3 has 13 residues. Per the germline V gene, CDR1 is SNHLY and CDR2 is FYNNEI. Trimming left V 4 bases short and J 5 bases short, with 11 bases between. The CDR3: CASSATGLETQYF. Written as DNA, the CDR3 is TGTGCCAGCAGTGCTACGGGACTTGAGACCCAGTACTTC.

This chain connects TRBV7-8 to TRBJ2-1; 12 bases match TRBD2. The length of the CDR3 is 14 residues. V trimming: 3 bases; J trimming: 7 bases; junction bases outside the gene matches: 1. Germline values: CDR1 SGHVS, CDR2 FQNEAQ. The CDR3 is CASSLLAGGNEQFF. Written as DNA, the CDR3 is TGTGCCAGCAGCTTGCTAGCGGGAGGGAATGAGCAGTTCTTC.

V and J are TRBV27 and TRBJ1-6, with 7 bases identical to TRBD1. Germline values: CDR1 MNHEY, CDR2 SMNVEV (reference sequence). After removal of 6 bases from V and 7 bases from J, the junction contained 6 bases not matched to a gene. This CDR3 contains 14 residues. DNA of the CDR3: TGTGCCAGCAGGGGGACAGCCCAAAATTCACCCCTCCACTTT. The encoded protein is CASRGTAQNSPLHF.

The gene calls are TRBV10-1 and TRBJ2-3; 8 nucleotides align to TRBD1. CDR1 WNHNN and CDR2 SYGVQD come from the germline V gene (reference sequence). This CDR3 contains 15 residues. V lost 0 bases and J lost 5; bases outside the gene matches: 4. CDR3 loop: CASSESGQGKDTQYF. The CDR3 DNA is TGCGCCAGCAGTGAGTCAGGACAGGGCAAAGATACGCAGTATTTT.

The gene calls are TRBV18 and TRBJ2-3; 9 nucleotides agree with TRBD2. The germline CDR1 and CDR2 sequences are KGHSH and LQKENI. The CDR3 covers 18 residues. Losses at the gene ends were 6 bases for V and 2 bases for J; bases not matched to a gene: 15. CDR3 loop: CASSPVPWASGTTDTQYF. CDR3 nucleotide sequence: TGTGCCAGCTCTCCCGTTCCGTGGGCTAGCGGGACCACAGATACGCAGTATTTT.

V and J are TRBV4-3 and TRBJ1-1; no clear D. This CDR3 has 16 amino acids. V was trimmed by 0 bases and J by 1 base, leaving 12 bases between them. Germline CDR1 and CDR2: LGHNA and YSLEER. The CDR3 nucleotides read TGCGCCAGCAGCCAAGACTACGCGGGATCGAACACTGAAGCTTTCTTT. Encoded protein: CASSQDYAGSNTEAFF.

This clone was detected once. V is TRBV5-1 and J is TRBJ1-4, with 7 bases fitting TRBD1. Germline CDR1 is SGHRS and CDR2 is YFSETQ. CDR3 size: 15 residues. Losses at the gene ends were 2 bases for V and 5 bases for J; bases not matched to a gene: 6. CDR3 loop: CASSFVGQLNEKLFF. In nucleotides, the CDR3 is TGCGCCAGCAGCTTCGTGGGACAGCTGAATGAAAAACTGTTTTTT.